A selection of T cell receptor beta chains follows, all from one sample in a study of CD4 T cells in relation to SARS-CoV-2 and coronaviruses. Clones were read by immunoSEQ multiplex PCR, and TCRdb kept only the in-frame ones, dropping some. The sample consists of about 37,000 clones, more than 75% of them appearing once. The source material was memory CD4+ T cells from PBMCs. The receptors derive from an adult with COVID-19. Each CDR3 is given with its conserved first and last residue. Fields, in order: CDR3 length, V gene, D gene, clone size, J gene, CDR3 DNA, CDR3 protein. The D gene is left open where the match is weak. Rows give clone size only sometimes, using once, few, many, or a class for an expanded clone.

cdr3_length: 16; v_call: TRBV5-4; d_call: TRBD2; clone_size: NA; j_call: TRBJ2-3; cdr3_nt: TGTGCCAGCAGCTTCCGACTAGCGGGGACCGCAGATACGCAGTATTTT; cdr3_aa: CASSFRLAGTADTQYF
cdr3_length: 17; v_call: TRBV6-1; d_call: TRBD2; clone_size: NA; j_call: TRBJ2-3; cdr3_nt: TGTGCCAGCAGTGGGCCCTGGACTAGGCCTATCACAGATACGCAGTATTTT; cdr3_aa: CASSGPWTRPITDTQYF
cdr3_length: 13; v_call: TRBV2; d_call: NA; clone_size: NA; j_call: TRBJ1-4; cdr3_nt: TGTGCCAGCAGTGACGGGGGGCCTGGAAAACTGTTTTTT; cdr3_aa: CASSDGGPGKLFF
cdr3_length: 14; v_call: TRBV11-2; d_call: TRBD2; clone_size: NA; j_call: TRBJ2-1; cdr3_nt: TGTGCCAGCAGCTCCCTACTAGCGGGGTATGAGCAGTTCTTC; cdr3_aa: CASSSLLAGYEQFF
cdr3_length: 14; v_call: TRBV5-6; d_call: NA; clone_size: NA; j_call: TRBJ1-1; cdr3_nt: TGTGCCAGCAGCTTGCTGCAGATGAACACTGAAGCTTTCTTT; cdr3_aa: CASSLLQMNTEAFF
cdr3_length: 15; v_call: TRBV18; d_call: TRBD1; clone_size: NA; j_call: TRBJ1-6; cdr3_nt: TGTGCCAGCTCACAGGGGGCGATAAATAATTCACCCCTCCACTTT; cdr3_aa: CASSQGAINNSPLHF
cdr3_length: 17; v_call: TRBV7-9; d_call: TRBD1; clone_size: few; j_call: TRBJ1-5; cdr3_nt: TGTGCCAGCAGCAAATCGACAGGGCCGTATAGCAATCAGCCCCAGCATTTT; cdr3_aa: CASSKSTGPYSNQPQHF
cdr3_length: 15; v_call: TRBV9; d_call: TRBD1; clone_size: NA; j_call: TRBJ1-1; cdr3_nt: TGTGCCAGCAGCGTAGGGGACAGGCTGTTCACTGAAGCTTTCTTT; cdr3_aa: CASSVGDRLFTEAFF
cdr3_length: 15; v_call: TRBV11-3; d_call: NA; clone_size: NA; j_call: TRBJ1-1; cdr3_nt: TGTGCCAGCAGCTTGGGTCAGGGCCAAGGCACTGAAGCTTTCTTT; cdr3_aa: CASSLGQGQGTEAFF
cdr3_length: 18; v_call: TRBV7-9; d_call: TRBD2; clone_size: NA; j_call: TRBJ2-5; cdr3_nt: TGTGCCAGCAGCTTATCCCTCGGCGGGGGGGGTTACCAAGAGACCCAGTACTTC; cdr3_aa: CASSLSLGGGGYQETQYF
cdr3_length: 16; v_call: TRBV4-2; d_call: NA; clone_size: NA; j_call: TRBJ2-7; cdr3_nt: TGTGCCAGCAGCCAAGCGGCCGGTCCTAGCTCCTACGAGCAGTACTTC; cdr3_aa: CASSQAAGPSSYEQYF
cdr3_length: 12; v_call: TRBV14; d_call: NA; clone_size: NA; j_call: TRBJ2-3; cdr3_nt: TGTGCCAGCAGCCCCTCACCAGATACGCAGTATTTT; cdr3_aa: CASSPSPDTQYF